This T cell receptor beta chain was observed in a study of shared clonotypes between healthy human individuals. Investigators divided CD4+ cells into CD45RA+ naive and CD45RA-negative memory subsets. Using immunoSEQ multiplex PCR, the repertoire was profiled, and TCRdb retains in-frame clones only, with some absent. In the table there are about 2 million clones, 95% of which are singletons. The sequenced sample was naive CD4+ T cells sorted from blood. This sample's subset: CD45RA+ positively selected. The receptor comes from a man younger than 35 in good health.

CDR3 loop: CASSLAPGETQYF. For the CDR3, the DNA is TGCGCCAGCAGCTTGGCCCCGGGGGAGACCCAGTACTTC. The V gene is TRBV5-1, the J gene TRBJ2-5; possibly TRBD2 for D (5 bases). CDR1 is SGHRS, CDR2 YFSETQ, per germline. The CDR3 has 13 residues. V lost 0 bases, J lost 5 bases, and 8 bases lay in between.